Shown below are 27 T cell receptor beta chains from a single sample sequenced in a study of T cell repertoires in cytomegalovirus infection. TCRdb processed the reads anew with MiXCR; each CDR3 protein has one entry. The sample records fewer than 1,000,000 distinct CDR3 sequences, 31% being singletons. Their antigen targets remain unknown. Sequencing was performed on cultured CD8+ T cells from PBMCs, taken from culture after CMV antigen stimulation. The source of these receptors is a human donor in good health (CMV status not recorded). Some clones in this sample may be carry-over from other donors' samples.

The CDR3, as DNA: TGTGCCACCACTAGCGGGGGCGAGTACAATGAGCAGTTCTTC. This codes for CATTSGGEYNEQFF. J is TRBJ2-1 and V is TRBV6-2 or TRBV6-3; TRBD2 matches at 11 bases. With V trimmed by 10 bases and J by 4 bases, 6 bases remained unmatched. Germline values: CDR1 MNHEY, CDR2 SVGEGT. The CDR3 sequence is 14 residues long.

In this sample, this clonotype turned up a few times. The chain carries TRBV27 and TRBJ2-7; D tentatively fits TRBD1 or TRBD2 (5 bases each). The CDR3 has 15 residues. The V end lost 3 bases, the J end lost 0 bases, and 12 bases lay between the germline ends. Germline V lookup: CDR1 MNHEY, CDR2 SMNVEV (reference sequence). CDR3 DNA: TGTGCCAGCAGTTTCAGGGTTAGCGACTCCTACGAGCAGTACTTC. It codes for CASSFRVSDSYEQYF.

This clonotype was picked up a small number of times. This sequence joins TRBV12-3 or TRBV12-4 and TRBJ2-6; possibly TRBD1 for D (6 bases). The V end was cut by 5 bases, the J end by 1 base, with 15 bases between. The CDR3 has 17 residues. The CDR3 region is CASSVDRSGSGANVLTF. The CDR3 DNA reads as TGTGCCAGCAGTGTCGACAGGTCAGGGTCTGGGGCCAACGTCCTGACTTTC.

The J gene is TRBJ2-2, the V gene TRBV12-3 or TRBV12-4; D might be TRBD1 (6 bases). Trimming pared 4 bases from V and 4 bases from J, leaving 10 bases between. CDR3 length equals 14 residues. The CDR3, as DNA: TGTGCCAGCAGTTACCCAGGGGTCACCGGGGAGCTGTTTTTT. Translation gives CASSYPGVTGELFF.

This clonotype has at least ten counts. The rearrangement uses TRBV5-4 and TRBJ2-2; TRBD2 is a possible D gene (6 bases). There are 16 residues in the CDR3. Germline CDR1 SGHNT, CDR2 YYREEE (reference sequence). V lost 0 bases and J lost 1, with 10 bases in between. CDR3 in DNA: TGTGCCAGCAGCTTGGGATGGGGGGAGAACACCGGGGAGCTGTTTTTT. This sequence encodes CASSLGWGENTGELFF. Full variable domain (remainder filled in from reference TRBV5-4 and TRBJ2-2): ETGVTQSPTHLIKTRGQQVTLRCSSQSGHNTVSWYQQALGQGPQFIFQYYREEENGRGNFPPRFSGLQFPNYSSELNVNALELDDSALYLCASSLGWGENTGELFFGEGSRLTVL.

This rearrangement joins TRBV7-2 to TRBJ2-2; D uncertain. V was cut by 1 base and J by 8 bases, with 14 bases left in between. CDR3 size: 15 residues. The germline CDR1 and CDR2 sequences are SGHTA and FQGNSA. CDR3 coding DNA: TGTGCCAGCAGCTTAGGGACCCGGCGGTCGGGGGAGCTGTTTTTT. Protein: CASSLGTRRSGELFF. Supplemented by reference TRBV7-2 and TRBJ2-2, the full variable domain reads GAGVSQSPSNKVTEKGKDVELRCDPISGHTALYWYRQSLGQGLEFLIYFQGNSAPDKSGLPSDRFSAERTGGSVSTLTIQRTQQEDSAVYLCASSLGTRRSGELFFGEGSRLTVL.

In its sample, this clonotype was seen a few times. This rearrangement joins TRBV7-9 to TRBJ2-1; 9 bases are shared with TRBD1. CDR1 is SEHNR and CDR2 is FQNEAQ in the germline V gene (reference sequence). V lost 5 bases, J lost 7 bases, and 6 bases stayed unmatched. CDR3 size: 14 residues. The DNA for the CDR3 is TGTGCCAGCAGCGGGACAGGGCCGGAGAATGAGCAGTTCTTC. It yields the protein CASSGTGPENEQFF.

This clonotype was seen a handful of times. This chain links TRBV5-6 with TRBJ2-2; weak D call: TRBD1 (5 bases). The CDR3 consists of 15 residues. The germline V gene has CDR1 SGHDT and CDR2 YYEEEE. The V end lost 6 bases, the J end lost 0 bases, and 12 bases lay between the germline ends. The CDR3 loop is CASTVGATNTGELFF. CDR3 coding DNA: TGTGCCAGCACCGTAGGGGCCACGAACACCGGGGAGCTGTTTTTT.

V is TRBV5-4 and J is TRBJ2-1; 8 nucleotides align to TRBD2. The V segment lost 2 bases and the J segment 8 bases; nucleotides outside the gene matches: 9. Germline V gives CDR1 SGHNT, CDR2 YYREEE (reference sequence). There are 15 residues in the CDR3. CDR3 amino acids: CASSFGTSKMDEQFF. CDR3 in DNA: TGTGCCAGCAGCTTTGGGACTAGTAAAATGGATGAGCAGTTCTTC.

V gene TRBV9 combines with J gene TRBJ1-1; a possible D gene is TRBD1 (5 bases). The CDR3 contains 12 residues. Trimming cost V 5 bases and J 4 bases, with 9 bases left between them. Looked up from germline, CDR1 is SGDLS and CDR2 is YYNGEE. CDR3 bases: TGTGCCAGCAGTGCGGGACCCACTGAAGCTTTCTTT. Translated: CASSAGPTEAFF.

The chain has TRBV27 and TRBJ1-1; 7 positions match TRBD1. The CDR3 contains 14 residues. J gave up 5 bases and V 7 bases, and 10 bases lay outside the gene matches. CDR1 and CDR2 from the germline V gene are MNHEY and SMNVEV (reference sequence). The chain's CDR3 is CASTADRDRTEAFF. Written as DNA, the CDR3 is TGTGCCAGCACTGCAGACAGGGATCGAACTGAAGCTTTCTTT.

The chain links TRBV7-9 to TRBJ2-3, with 8 nucleotides matching TRBD1. Germline lookup yields CDR1 SEHNR and CDR2 FQNEAQ (reference sequence). V was clipped by 1 base and J by 0 bases; unmatched bases: 6. This CDR3 has 17 residues. The CDR3 sequence: CASSLVGTGRSTDTQYF. The CDR3 DNA is TGTGCCAGCAGCTTAGTTGGGACAGGTCGGAGCACAGATACGCAGTATTTT.

Ten or more counts support this clonotype. The chain employs TRBV7-3 and TRBJ2-1; no clear D gene. Trimming stripped 6 bases from V and 9 bases from J, with 12 bases between. Germline lookup yields CDR1 SGHTA and CDR2 FQGTGA. CDR3 length: 12 amino acids. In DNA, the CDR3 is TGTGCCAGCAGTTTACTCCAGACTGAGCAGTTCTTC. It specifies CASSLLQTEQFF.

The chain couples TRBV12-5 to TRBJ1-1; possibly TRBD1 for D (6 bases). Germline CDR1 LGHNT, CDR2 FRNRAP. The CDR3 contains 18 residues. Trimming removed 8 bases at V and 5 bases at J, with 30 bases between. The CDR3 DNA sequence: TGTGCTAGTCAACAGGGCCACGGTGGTCCGTCGGGTGCGACTGAAGCTTTCTTT. Its translation is CASQQGHGGPSGATEAFF.

This clonotype was counted only a few times. Here the CDR3 DNA reads TGTGCCAGCAGTTACTACGACAGGGGGAATGAGCAGTTCTTC. This encodes CASSYYDRGNEQFF. The rearrangement uses TRBV6-5 and TRBJ2-1; TRBD1 agrees at 9 bases. The germline V gene encodes CDR1 MNHEY and CDR2 SVGAGI. V dropped 1 base and J dropped 7; count of bases not matched to a gene: 2. This CDR3 region has 14 residues.

CDR3 sequence: CSARLAGAIYEQYV. The CDR3 DNA is TGCAGTGCCCGACTAGCGGGGGCGATCTACGAGCAGTACGTC. V is TRBV20-1 and J is TRBJ2-7; TRBD2 aligns across 12 bases. V dropped 6 bases and J dropped 3; count of bases not matched to a gene: 6. The germline V gene has CDR1 DFQATT and CDR2 SNEGSKA (reference sequence). CDR3 length: 14 residues.

This clonotype was counted ten times or more. At one of its ends the junction is not consistent with the germline gene, which may arise from a read error. V gene TRBV27 combines with J gene TRBJ2-6, with a tentative D call TRBD2 (6 bases). The CDR3 loop spans 15 amino acids. Germline V gene sequence: CDR1 MNHEY, CDR2 SMNVEV (reference sequence). CDR3: CASSLSGAGANVLTF. The CDR3 coding sequence is TGTGCTAGCAGCTTGTCGGGGGCTGGGGCCAACGTCCTGACTTTC.

This clonotype was observed a few times. J is TRBJ2-2 and V is TRBV7-9; D may match TRBD1 or TRBD2 (7 bases each). The ends were cut back, 4 bases at V and 3 bases at J, with 15 bases in the middle. Germline CDR1 is SEHNR and CDR2 is FQNEAQ (reference sequence). CDR3 length: 16 residues. CDR3 residues: CASSSRPGGDTGELFF. The DNA for the CDR3 is TGTGCCAGCAGCTCACGCCCAGGGGGGGACACCGGGGAGCTGTTTTTT.

The table lists this clonotype with many counts. The chain recombines TRBV28 with TRBJ2-3; TRBD2 aligns across 9 bases. This CDR3 is built from 16 residues. Unmatched junction bases numbered 11, after V lost 5 bases and J lost 5 bases. From germline, CDR1 is MDHEN and CDR2 SYDVKM. CDR3 sequence reads: CASSPQGGGAEDTQYF. CDR3 DNA sequence: TGTGCCAGCAGTCCCCAGGGCGGGGGGGCAGAAGATACGCAGTATTTT.

This clonotype was seen only a few times. The chain links TRBV7-6 to TRBJ1-1; 7 bases match TRBD1. The CDR3 spans 14 residues. Per germline, CDR1 SGHVS and CDR2 FNYEAQ. Germline trimming cut 6 bases from V and 1 base from J; bases unmatched to any gene: 5. CDR3 coding DNA: TGTGCCAGCAGTCTCCGGGACAGGAACACTGAAGCTTTCTTT. Residues: CASSLRDRNTEAFF.

This clonotype was observed many times. CDR3: CASSSSGVIQETQYF. For the CDR3, the DNA is TGTGCCAGCAGCTCCTCAGGCGTGATTCAAGAGACCCAGTACTTC. The chain recombines TRBV7-2 with TRBJ2-5, with D unresolved. Deletions cut 4 bases from V and 2 bases from J, with 14 bases between. Germline V lookup: CDR1 SGHTA, CDR2 FQGNSA. This CDR3 has 15 amino acids.

This clonotype was counted ten times or more. A junction boundary mismatches the germline segment, possibly from a read error. The CDR3, as DNA: TGTGCCAGCAGGGAAGCGGGGGGACCCTACAATGAGCAGTTCTTC. Encoded protein: CASREAGGPYNEQFF. The genes are TRBV2 and TRBJ2-1; TRBD2 aligns across 9 bases. The CDR3 runs 15 residues. In germline, CDR1 is SNHLY, CDR2 FYNNEI.

This clonotype was counted only a few times. The chain couples TRBV7-6 to TRBJ2-5, with D maybe TRBD2 (6 bases). V lost 4 bases and J 2 bases, leaving 11 bases between the germline ends. The germline V gene has CDR1 SGHVS and CDR2 FNYEAQ. This CDR3 is 14 amino acids long. CDR3: CASSYEGLQETQYF. CDR3 DNA sequence: TGTGCCAGCAGCTACGAGGGACTGCAAGAGACCCAGTACTTC.

In its sample, this clonotype was seen a few times. The chain carries TRBV7-9 and TRBJ1-1; TRBD1 aligns across 7 bases. V gave up 1 base and J gave up 3 bases; unmatched junction bases: 11. The CDR3 length is 17 residues. CDR1 is SEHNR, CDR2 FQNEAQ, per germline (reference sequence). The CDR3 bases are TGTGCCAGCAGCTTAGTCGCCCAGGGGGAATATCACACTGAAGCTTTCTTT. It specifies CASSLVAQGEYHTEAFF.

This clonotype was counted many times. This sequence joins TRBV6-1 and TRBJ1-1, with D possibly matching TRBD1 (6 bases). This CDR3 comprises 13 residues. V lost 4 bases and J 1 base, leaving 7 bases between the germline ends. CDR1 and CDR2 (germline): MNHNS, SASEGT. The CDR3 nucleotides read TGTGCCAGCAGTGGGGGGCCGAACACTGAAGCTTTCTTT. Its protein is CASSGGPNTEAFF.

DNA for the CDR3: TGTGCCAGCAACAGCGGGGGGCGGAGCACAGATACGCAGTATTTT. Its translation: CASNSGGRSTDTQYF. V gene TRBV9 combines with J gene TRBJ2-3; TRBD2 matches 9 bases. The CDR3 length is 15 residues. The germline V gene has CDR1 SGDLS and CDR2 YYNGEE. The V and J ends lost 6 bases and 0 bases, in that order; junction bases with no gene match: 5.

J is TRBJ2-5 and V is TRBV6-1; D unresolved. Per germline, CDR1 MNHNS and CDR2 SASEGT. Trimming took 6 bases from V and 1 from J, leaving 9 bases between them. The CDR3 is 13 amino acids. DNA for the CDR3: TGTGCCAGCAGGGCGACCTTCCAAGAGACCCAGTACTTC. As protein: CASRATFQETQYF.